The 3 T cell receptor beta chains in this list originate from one sample, sequenced in a study of blood T cell repertoires in COVID-19. The table came from immunoSEQ multiplex PCR; TCRdb's copy has only in-frame clones and leaves some out. The table records 90,000 or so clones, roughly 80% of them present only once. The source material was peripheral blood. These receptors all come from a man of 80 years or more with active or convalescent COVID-19.

The chain carries TRBV5-1 and TRBJ2-3, with a possible D match to TRBD1 (6 bases). CDR1 and CDR2 from the germline V gene are SGHRS and YFSETQ. The V gene lost 2 bases and the J gene lost 5 bases, with 12 bases spanning the gap. CDR3 length equals 14 residues. In DNA, the CDR3 is TGCGCCAGCAGCTTATCAACACAGGGAGATACGCAGTATTTT. Its translation is CASSLSTQGDTQYF. The entire variable domain, with the rest obtained from reference TRBV5-1 and TRBJ2-3, is as follows: KAGVTQTPRYLIKTRGQQVTLSCSPISGHRSVSWYQQTPGQGLQFLFEYFSETQRNKGNFPGRFSGRQFSNSRSEMNVSTLELGDSALYLCASSLSTQGDTQYFGPGTRLTVL.

Remarks on this clone: The sample has other DNA sequences that encode this CDR3 too. This chain joins TRBV7-3 and TRBJ2-1; 10 bases line up with TRBD2. Germline CDR1 is SGHTA and CDR2 is FQGTGA. The CDR3 is 14 residues long. V was pared by 5 bases and J by 4 bases, with 2 bases of the junction left unmatched. The CDR3: CASSPSGGYNEQFF. The CDR3 DNA reads as TGTGCCAGCAGCCCTAGCGGGGGTTACAATGAGCAGTTCTTC.

The chain has TRBV5-6 and TRBJ2-5; the D gene is possibly TRBD1 (6 bases). V was trimmed by 4 bases and J by 2 bases, leaving 9 bases between them. Per germline, CDR1 SGHDT and CDR2 YYEEEE. This CDR3 is 13 amino acids long. The CDR3 coding sequence is TGTGCCAGCAGCGCCGACAGGCAAGAGACCCAGTACTTC. It specifies CASSADRQETQYF.